What follows are 20 T cell receptor beta chains derived from one specimen sequenced in a study of blood T cell repertoires in COVID-19 (dated by TCRdb to the early 2020s). Library generation was performed with the immunoSEQ multiplex PCR assay. The clones in this table, taken by TCRdb from immuneACCESS, are in-frame only. Not every clone is retained; where verified, under half of the shortfall comes from an unresolved V gene, and the cause of the rest is unknown. This sample has 100,000 to 150,000 clones in its table, and approximately 87% of those were observed once. Of the sample, about 2% falls within the top ten clones. The sample consisted of peripheral blood. The receptor source for this set is a woman in her forties or fifties with acute or convalescent COVID-19.

The V and J genes are TRBV10-3 and TRBJ1-1, with D possibly matching TRBD1 (6 bases). CDR3 length: 14 residues. Per the germline V gene, CDR1 is ENHRY and CDR2 is SYGVKD. With 7 bases removed from V and 4 bases from J, the gap between germline ends came to 16 bases. The CDR3 here is CAITFEGGSTEAFF. CDR3 sequence (DNA): TGTGCCATCACCTTCGAGGGGGGGAGCACTGAAGCTTTCTTT.

J is TRBJ1-6 and V is TRBV18; D gene ambiguous. V was pared by 3 bases and J by 8 bases, with 8 bases between. This CDR3 contains 13 residues. CDR1 is KGHSH, CDR2 LQKENI, per germline. CDR3 DNA: TGTGCCAGCTCACCCTTTAGAGATTCACCCCTCCACTTT. Its protein is CASSPFRDSPLHF.

The chain couples TRBV6-2 or TRBV6-3 to TRBJ2-4; TRBD1 matches 7 bases. CDR1 is MNHEY and CDR2 is SVGEGT in the germline V gene. This CDR3 contains 16 residues. With V trimmed by 8 bases and J by 0 bases, 10 bases remained unmatched. The CDR3 here is CASRRDSTLAKNIQYF. DNA of the CDR3: TGTGCCAGCCGCCGGGACAGCACCTTAGCCAAAAACATTCAGTACTTC.

The rearrangement links TRBV7-2 to TRBJ1-2, with D perhaps matching TRBD1 (6 bases). The CDR3 is made up of 14 amino acids. Per the germline V gene, CDR1 is SGHTA and CDR2 is FQGNSA. V lost 3 bases and J lost 7, with 15 bases in between. The CDR3 DNA reads as TGTGCCAGCAGCTTCTTCCGGACAGCGACTGGCTACACCTTC. Translating it yields CASSFFRTATGYTF. The full variable domain, with the rest looked up from reference TRBV7-2 and TRBJ1-2, is GAGVSQSPSNKVTEKGKDVELRCDPISGHTALYWYRQSLGQGLEFLIYFQGNSAPDKSGLPSDRFSAERTGGSVSTLTIQRTQQEDSAVYLCASSFFRTATGYTFGSGTRLTVV.

CDR3 DNA: TGTGCCAGCAGCGTTAGCGGGGACGAGCAGTACTTC. Encoded protein: CASSVSGDEQYF. The rearrangement uses TRBV9 and TRBJ2-7, with TRBD2 matching over 8 bases. Germline values: CDR1 SGDLS, CDR2 YYNGEE. The CDR3 spans 12 residues. The junction had 0 bases not matched to a gene; V was cut back by 2 bases and J by 5 bases.

This sequence joins TRBV10-3 and TRBJ1-6; 8 bases line up with TRBD1. The V gene end was trimmed by 6 bases and the J gene end by 7 bases; junction bases not matched to a gene: 2. The CDR3 has 13 residues. Germline V gene data show CDR1 as ENHRY and CDR2 as SYGVKD. The DNA of the CDR3 is TGTGCCATCAGCGACAGGGGCAATTCACCCCTCCACTTT. Residues: CAISDRGNSPLHF.

The V and J genes are TRBV11-2 and TRBJ2-1; tentatively, D is TRBD1 (6 bases). Trimming removed 3 bases at V and 7 bases at J, with 7 bases between. The CDR3 runs 12 residues. Germline V gene lookup returns CDR1 SGHAT and CDR2 FQNNGV. Here the CDR3 reads CASSLGANEQFF. CDR3 nucleotides: TGTGCCAGCAGCTTGGGGGCGAATGAGCAGTTCTTC.

The J gene is TRBJ2-5, the V gene TRBV24-1; D ambiguous. Deletions cut 0 bases from V and 3 bases from J, with 7 bases between. Germline V gene sequence: CDR1 KGHDR, CDR2 SFDVKD. The CDR3 is 14 residues long. CDR3 DNA sequence: TGTGCCACCAGTGATTTGAACACAAAAGAGACCCAGTACTTC. Translated, it gives CATSDLNTKETQYF.

The chain links TRBV19 to TRBJ2-1; weak D call: TRBD2 (6 bases). Germline assignment: CDR1 LNHDA and CDR2 SQIVND (reference sequence). The CDR3 consists of 14 residues. V lost 10 bases and J 3 bases, leaving 16 bases between the germline ends. The CDR3: CATSSGRDYNEQFF. In nucleotides, the CDR3 is TGTGCCACGTCTTCGGGGCGGGACTACAATGAGCAGTTCTTC.

The chain employs TRBV7-2 and TRBJ1-3, with TRBD1 matching 9 bases. V lost 5 bases, J lost 4 bases, and 9 bases stayed unmatched. There are 16 residues in the CDR3. The germline V gene has CDR1 SGHTA and CDR2 FQGNSA. This chain's CDR3 is CASSTYTGGAGNTIYF. For the CDR3, the DNA is TGTGCCAGCAGCACATACACAGGGGGCGCGGGAAACACCATATATTTT.

The chain carries TRBV27 and TRBJ2-5; the match to TRBD1 covers 10 bases. The V segment lost 5 bases and the J segment 5 bases; nucleotides outside the gene matches: 5. The CDR3 loop spans 14 amino acids. Germline CDR1 is MNHEY and CDR2 is SMNVEV (reference sequence). The CDR3 region has the DNA TGTGCCAGCAGTAGGACAGGGGGTATGGAGACCCAGTACTTC. Encoded protein: CASSRTGGMETQYF.

The J gene is TRBJ2-1, the V gene TRBV27; 7 bases match TRBD1. The CDR3 extends over 11 amino acids. Germline V gene lookup returns CDR1 MNHEY and CDR2 SMNVEV (reference sequence). V was clipped by 4 bases and J by 14 bases; unmatched bases: 5. CDR3 sequence reads: CASSSGQIEFF. CDR3 DNA sequence: TGTGCCAGCAGTTCGGGACAGATAGAGTTCTTC.

For the CDR3, the DNA is TGTGCCAGCAGTTATCCTGAGGGAACGCGGGGCTACACCTTC. Its protein product is CASSYPEGTRGYTF. V and J are TRBV6-2 or TRBV6-3 and TRBJ1-2; no reliable D call. The germline V and J ends were trimmed by 3 bases and 8 bases, with 16 bases remaining between them. The V gene's germline CDR1 is MNHEY and CDR2 SVGEGT. The CDR3 has 14 residues.

The chain combines TRBV29-1 with TRBJ2-3; TRBD1 is a possible D gene (5 bases). Germline assignment: CDR1 SQVTM and CDR2 ANQGSEA. Trimming stripped 7 bases from V and 4 bases from J, with 18 bases between. The CDR3 sequence is 14 residues long. CDR3 in amino acids: CSARGRVGADTQYF. The CDR3 DNA reads as TGCAGCGCCCGCGGCAGGGTAGGTGCAGATACGCAGTATTTT.

The chain employs TRBV2 and TRBJ1-4, with TRBD1 identical over 8 bases. V dropped 4 bases and J dropped 6; count of bases not matched to a gene: 13. The CDR3 covers 17 residues. In germline, CDR1 is SNHLY, CDR2 FYNNEI. Written as DNA, the CDR3 is TGTGCCAGCAGTGGGGACAGGTTTCGATCATGGGATGAAAAACTGTTTTTT. It is translated as CASSGDRFRSWDEKLFF.

This chain uses TRBV5-6 with TRBJ1-2; D unresolved. CDR1 is SGHDT and CDR2 is YYEEEE in the germline V gene. The CDR3 is 15 amino acids. Trimming left V 2 bases short and J 1 base short, with 12 bases between. Written as DNA, the CDR3 is TGTGCCAGCAGCTTTTCGGCAGGAGGTAACTATGGCTACACCTTC. Translation gives CASSFSAGGNYGYTF.

The rearrangement uses TRBV10-3 and TRBJ1-2; D remains unclear. Trimming shortened V by 0 bases and J by 8 bases, and 16 bases separated the two germline ends. In germline, CDR1 is ENHRY, CDR2 SYGVKD. The CDR3 is made up of 15 amino acids. CDR3 sequence (DNA): TGTGCCATCAGTGAGTCTTATGGAGTGGATCAAGGCTACACCTTC. The encoded protein is CAISESYGVDQGYTF.

The genes are TRBV30 and TRBJ2-7; 8 nucleotides agree with TRBD1. The CDR3 runs to 13 residues. Trimming at V came to 0 bases and at J to 5 bases, leaving 3 bases not matched to a gene. CDR1 and CDR2 from the germline V gene are GTSNPN and SVGIG (reference sequence). CDR3 in DNA: TGTGCCTGGAGTGTGGACAGGGTCCACGAGCAGTACTTC. Amino acids: CAWSVDRVHEQYF.

The chain recombines TRBV11-2 with TRBJ1-3, with D tentatively TRBD1 (6 bases). Germline loops: CDR1 SGHAT, CDR2 FQNNGV. Trimming stripped 9 bases from V and 0 bases from J, with 12 bases between. The CDR3 has 14 amino acids. The CDR3: CASQQGPSGNTIYF. The CDR3 DNA reads as TGTGCCAGTCAACAGGGCCCCTCTGGAAACACCATATATTTT. The full variable domain, rest sourced from reference TRBV11-2 and TRBJ1-3, is EAGVAQSPRYKIIEKRQSVAFWCNPISGHATLYWYQQILGQGPKLLIQFQNNGVVDDSQLPKDRFSAERLKGVDSTLKIQPAKLEDSAVYLCASQQGPSGNTIYFGEGSWLTVV.

This chain links TRBV30 with TRBJ1-2; D uncertain. V lost 4 bases and J 6 bases, leaving 9 bases between the germline ends. The germline V gene encodes CDR1 GTSNPN and CDR2 SVGIG (reference sequence). CDR3 length: 11 amino acids. CDR3 amino acids: CAWKVGHGYTF. DNA of the CDR3: TGTGCCTGGAAAGTGGGCCATGGCTACACCTTC. The full variable domain, rest sourced from reference TRBV30 and TRBJ1-2, is SQTIHQWPATLVQPVGSPLSLECTVEGTSNPNLYWYRQAAGRGLQLLFYSVGIGQISSEVPQNLSASRPQDRQFILSSKKLLLSDSGFYLCAWKVGHGYTFGSGTRLTVV.